The T cell receptor (beta chain) under discussion was sequenced for a study of blood T cell repertoires in COVID-19. Whole-study context: Samples representing acute and convalescent COVID-19 were sourced from the United States, Italy and Spain. PBMCs, B-cell-depleted T cells, or T cells provided the cDNA or gDNA that made up the material.

CDR1 is LGHDT, CDR2 YNNKEL, per germline (reference sequence). The CDR3 is made up of 17 amino acids. The V and J ends lost 4 bases and 0 bases, in that order; junction bases with no gene match: 7. The authors' processing: Estimated nucleated cell counts came from reference gene primer amplification. Sequencing used immunoSEQ multiplex PCR; TCRdb keeps in-frame clones, though not all of them. Clonal size and the V and J genes are those of that table, whereas D and trimming came from the DNA. The sample lists tens of thousands of clones; about 81% were seen once. The receptor comes from a man between 50 and 59 years old with active COVID-19. The V and J genes are TRBV3-1 (or the pseudogene TRBV3-2) and TRBJ2-3, with 10 bases identical to TRBD2. What was sequenced was peripheral blood. The CDR3 DNA follows: TGTGCCAGCAGCCTCCGAGCGGGGGGGCGAAGCACAGATACGCAGTATTTT. Amino acids: CASSLRAGGRSTDTQYF.